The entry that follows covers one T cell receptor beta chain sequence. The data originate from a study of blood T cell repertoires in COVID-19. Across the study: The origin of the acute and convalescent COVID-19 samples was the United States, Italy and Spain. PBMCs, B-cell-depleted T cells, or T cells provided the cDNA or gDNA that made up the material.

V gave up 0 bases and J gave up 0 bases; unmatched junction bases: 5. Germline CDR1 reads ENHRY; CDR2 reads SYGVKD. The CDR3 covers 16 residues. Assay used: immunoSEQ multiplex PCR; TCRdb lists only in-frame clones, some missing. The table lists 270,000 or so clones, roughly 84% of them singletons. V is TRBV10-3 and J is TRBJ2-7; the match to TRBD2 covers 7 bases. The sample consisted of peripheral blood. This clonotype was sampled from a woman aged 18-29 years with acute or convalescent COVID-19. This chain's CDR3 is CAISESLASSSYEQYF. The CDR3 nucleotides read TGTGCCATCAGTGAGTCACTAGCGTCAAGCTCCTACGAGCAGTACTTC.